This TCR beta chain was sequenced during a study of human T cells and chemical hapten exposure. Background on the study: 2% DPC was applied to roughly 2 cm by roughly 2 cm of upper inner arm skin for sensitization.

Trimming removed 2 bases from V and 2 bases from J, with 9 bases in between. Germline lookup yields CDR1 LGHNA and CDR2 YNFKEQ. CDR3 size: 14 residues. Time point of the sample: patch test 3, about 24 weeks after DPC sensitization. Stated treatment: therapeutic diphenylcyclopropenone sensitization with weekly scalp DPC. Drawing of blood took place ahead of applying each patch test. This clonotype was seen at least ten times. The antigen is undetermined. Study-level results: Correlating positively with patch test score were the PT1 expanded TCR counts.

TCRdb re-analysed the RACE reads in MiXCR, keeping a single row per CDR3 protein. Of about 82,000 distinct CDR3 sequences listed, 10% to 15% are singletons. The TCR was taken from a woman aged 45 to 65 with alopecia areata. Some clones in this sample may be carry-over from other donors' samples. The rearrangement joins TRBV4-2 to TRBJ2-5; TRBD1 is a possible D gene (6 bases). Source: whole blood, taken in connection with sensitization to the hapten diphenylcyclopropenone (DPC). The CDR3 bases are TGTGCCAGCAGCCAACCTGGGACACAAGAGACCCAGTACTTC. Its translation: CASSQPGTQETQYF.